Presented here are 30 T cell receptor beta chains from one specimen sequenced in a study of CD8 T cells in ankylosing spondylitis. TCRdb reanalysed the 5' RACE reads using MiXCR and keeps one entry per CDR3 protein. The sample lists tens of thousands of distinct CDR3 sequences, 2.7% occurring once. Sample: blood, either unsorted or a sorted T cell fraction (not recorded which). The origin of the receptors is a male donor with ankylosing spondylitis or in good health (not recorded which).

This clonotype was counted a few times. This chain uses TRBV9 with TRBJ2-2; a possible D gene is TRBD2 (5 bases). The CDR3 runs 21 residues. V shed 0 bases and J shed 3 bases, with 27 bases lying between them. CDR1 SGDLS and CDR2 YYNGEE come from the germline V gene. CDR3 in DNA: TGTGCCAGCAGCGTAGGAGCAGGACCCAGAGCGGCGGACGGATACACCGGGGAGCTGTTTTTT. The encoded protein is CASSVGAGPRAADGYTGELFF.

This clonotype was found many times. The genes are TRBV9 and TRBJ2-1; TRBD1 agrees at 8 bases. With V trimmed by 0 bases and J by 5 bases, 4 bases remained unmatched. The CDR3 is made up of 15 amino acids. The germline gives CDR1 SGDLS, CDR2 YYNGEE. CDR3 coding DNA: TGTGCCAGCAGCGTAGCCCCGGACAGGGACAATGAGCAGTTCTTC. Protein sequence: CASSVAPDRDNEQFF.

The chain uses TRBV9 and TRBJ2-7; the D gene is possibly TRBD2 (6 bases). From germline, CDR1 is SGDLS and CDR2 YYNGEE. V was cut by 2 bases and J by 1 base, with 13 bases left in between. This CDR3 region has 15 residues. CDR3: CASSVGSGPSYEQYF. The CDR3, as DNA: TGTGCCAGCAGCGTGGGGAGCGGGCCTTCCTACGAGCAGTACTTC.

This clonotype was counted many times. The rearrangement joins TRBV24-1 to TRBJ2-7; TRBD2 matches at 9 bases. This CDR3 comprises 18 residues. From germline, CDR1 is KGHDR and CDR2 SFDVKD. V gave up 8 bases and J gave up 7 bases; unmatched junction bases: 23. CDR3 bases: TGTGCCACCAACCATCGGCTAGCGGGACCAATACCCAACGAAGAGCAGTACTTC. It encodes CATNHRLAGPIPNEEQYF.

This clonotype has at least ten counts. The chain links TRBV9 to TRBJ2-3, with 10 bases fitting TRBD2. This CDR3 region has 19 residues. Trimming took 2 bases from V and 6 from J; bases not matched to a gene: 18. Germline CDR1 and CDR2: SGDLS and YYNGEE. In DNA, the CDR3 is TGTGCCAGCAGCGTCCCCCCGACTAGTAGCGGGGGGCCCAGGGATACGCAGTATTTT. This codes for CASSVPPTSSGGPRDTQYF.

This clonotype appeared many times. The genes are TRBV9 and TRBJ2-1, with D tentatively TRBD2 (6 bases). The V end lost 2 bases, the J end lost 0 bases, and 9 bases lay between the germline ends. The CDR3 spans 15 residues. The germline V gene has CDR1 SGDLS and CDR2 YYNGEE. The CDR3 protein is CASSVSGPSYNEQFF. The CDR3 DNA sequence: TGTGCCAGCAGCGTTAGCGGCCCCTCCTACAATGAGCAGTTCTTC.

The genes are TRBV9 and TRBJ1-2; maybe TRBD1 (5 bases). V gave up 7 bases and J gave up 3 bases, with 10 bases separating them. Germline CDR1 reads SGDLS; CDR2 reads YYNGEE. The CDR3 has 12 amino acids. The CDR3 nucleotides are TGTGCCAGCTCCGGGGGGGACTATGGCTACACCTTC. This gives the protein CASSGGDYGYTF.

This clonotype was detected many times. This chain joins TRBV9 and TRBJ2-1; TRBD2 matches 8 bases. The CDR3 totals 14 residues. With V trimmed by 7 bases and J by 3 bases, 6 bases remained unmatched. Germline V gene data show CDR1 as SGDLS and CDR2 as YYNGEE. The CDR3 bases are TGTGCCAGCTCCCCCACTAGCGGCTACAATGAGCAGTTCTTC. Its protein is CASSPTSGYNEQFF.

This clonotype was counted ten times or more. The J gene is TRBJ2-1, the V gene TRBV9; TRBD2 might be the D (5 bases). CDR1 and CDR2 from the germline V gene are SGDLS and YYNGEE. V was clipped by 0 bases and J by 1 base, with 20 bases between them. The CDR3 covers 19 residues. The CDR3 region is CASSVETGWRAASYNEQFF. CDR3 nucleotides: TGTGCCAGCAGCGTAGAGACGGGATGGCGGGCGGCGTCCTACAATGAGCAGTTCTTC. Full variable domain (rest looked up from reference TRBV9 and TRBJ2-1): DSGVTQTPKHLITATGQRVTLRCSPRSGDLSVYWYQQSLDQGLQFLIQYYNGEERAKGNILERFSAQQFPDLHSELNLSSLELGDSALYFCASSVETGWRAASYNEQFFGPGTRLTVL.

The V call is TRBV9, the J call TRBJ2-3, with 12 bases fitting TRBD2. V shed 0 bases and J 6 bases; nucleotides not matched to a gene: 8. The germline V gene encodes CDR1 SGDLS and CDR2 YYNGEE. This CDR3 has 17 residues. The CDR3 loop is CASSVVSSGRASDTQYF. The CDR3, as DNA: TGTGCCAGCAGCGTAGTGTCTAGCGGGAGGGCCTCGGATACGCAGTATTTT.

This clonotype has ten or more counts. The V gene is TRBV9, the J gene TRBJ1-1; D is uncertain. Germline V gene sequence: CDR1 SGDLS, CDR2 YYNGEE. V was pared by 3 bases and J by 4 bases, with 13 bases between. CDR3 length: 14 amino acids. CDR3 region: CASSAPDLLTEAFF. As DNA, the CDR3 is TGTGCCAGCAGCGCCCCGGATTTACTCACTGAAGCTTTCTTT.

This clonotype was seen many times. V usage is TRBV9 and J usage is TRBJ2-1; no firm D call. The V end lost 8 bases, the J end lost 8 bases, and 11 bases lay between the germline ends. This CDR3 comprises 11 residues. Looked up from germline, CDR1 is SGDLS and CDR2 is YYNGEE. CDR3 loop: CASRGVDEQFF. The CDR3 DNA sequence: TGTGCCAGTCGAGGTGTCGATGAGCAGTTCTTC.

This clonotype was seen ten or more times. The genes are TRBV9 and TRBJ2-1, with D hard to call. The V and J ends lost 3 bases and 8 bases respectively, with 15 bases between them. This CDR3 is 14 amino acids long. Germline values: CDR1 SGDLS, CDR2 YYNGEE. The CDR3 protein is CASSGSPILDEQFF. The CDR3 DNA reads TGTGCCAGCAGCGGGAGCCCCATCCTCGATGAGCAGTTCTTC.

This clonotype has at least ten counts. This chain links TRBV9 with TRBJ2-1, with unresolved D. The CDR3 extends over 13 amino acids. V was trimmed by 0 bases and J by 4 bases, leaving 5 bases between them. Germline-derived CDR1 and CDR2 are SGDLS and YYNGEE. The CDR3 nucleotides are TGTGCCAGCAGCGTAGCTAGTTACAATGAGCAGTTCTTC. Translated: CASSVASYNEQFF.

This clonotype has a count of ten or more. V and J are TRBV9 and TRBJ2-2, with 8 bases lining up with TRBD2. V was pared by 4 bases and J by 3 bases, with 11 bases of the junction left unmatched. Per the germline V gene, CDR1 is SGDLS and CDR2 is YYNGEE. CDR3 length: 17 residues. Here the CDR3 reads CASSPERGAGDTGELFF. The CDR3 DNA reads as TGTGCCAGCAGCCCAGAGCGGGGAGCGGGAGACACCGGGGAGCTGTTTTTT.

The chain carries TRBV9 and TRBJ2-4; 9 positions agree with TRBD1. V shed 4 bases, J shed 5 bases, and the junction held 7 bases outside the gene matches. Germline CDR1 and CDR2: SGDLS and YYNGEE. The CDR3 extends over 15 amino acids. The DNA of the CDR3 is TGTGCCAGCAGCTGGGGACAGGGAGTCGAAAACATTCAGTACTTC. Translating gives CASSWGQGVENIQYF.

This clonotype was counted ten times or more. V gene TRBV9 combines with J gene TRBJ1-3, with D unresolved. This CDR3 is built from 15 residues. Trimming stripped 0 bases from V and 0 bases from J, with 7 bases between. CDR1 and CDR2 (germline): SGDLS, YYNGEE. The CDR3 is CASSVGGNSGNTIYF. In nucleotides, the CDR3 is TGTGCCAGCAGCGTAGGTGGAAACTCTGGAAACACCATATATTTT.

This clonotype was seen at least ten times. V gene TRBV9 combines with J gene TRBJ2-7; the match to TRBD1 covers 11 bases. Trimming took 4 bases from V and 5 from J; bases not matched to a gene: 8. The length of the CDR3 is 15 residues. Germline V gene data show CDR1 as SGDLS and CDR2 as YYNGEE. The CDR3 nucleotides are TGTGCCAGCAGCTTAGGACAGGGGGCCCCCAACGAGCAGTACTTC. It yields the protein CASSLGQGAPNEQYF.

This clonotype appeared many times. The chain employs TRBV9 and TRBJ2-5; TRBD2 matches 14 bases. Germline V gives CDR1 SGDLS, CDR2 YYNGEE. The CDR3 is 15 residues long. V was clipped by 3 bases and J by 5 bases; unmatched bases: 3. The CDR3 DNA reads TGTGCCAGCAGCGCCGGGACTAGCGGGAGCGAGACCCAGTACTTC. Translated, it gives CASSAGTSGSETQYF.

This clonotype was detected many times. The V and J genes are TRBV9 and TRBJ2-3; D could derive from TRBD1 or TRBD2 (6 bases each). Per germline, CDR1 SGDLS and CDR2 YYNGEE. Trimming took 2 bases from V and 5 from J, leaving 12 bases between them. This CDR3 is 14 amino acids long. The CDR3 nucleotides are TGTGCCAGCAGCGTGGGGGCGCGGGGAGATACGCAGTATTTT. Its protein is CASSVGARGDTQYF.

This clonotype came up many times. This chain joins TRBV9 and TRBJ2-1, with D hard to call. Trimming took off 1 base at V and 0 bases at J, with 11 bases between the two ends. Germline V gene sequence: CDR1 SGDLS, CDR2 YYNGEE. This CDR3 contains 16 residues. CDR3: CASSVWVGSSYNEQFF. CDR3 sequence (DNA): TGTGCCAGCAGCGTATGGGTCGGTAGCTCCTACAATGAGCAGTTCTTC.

V usage is TRBV9 and J usage is TRBJ2-5, with 10 bases fitting TRBD2. Germline-derived CDR1 and CDR2 are SGDLS and YYNGEE. V dropped 3 bases and J dropped 5; count of bases not matched to a gene: 13. The CDR3 has 17 amino acids. CDR3 sequence reads: CASSGLAGARGGETQYF. The CDR3 DNA reads TGTGCCAGCAGCGGGCTAGCGGGAGCTAGGGGGGGGGAGACCCAGTACTTC.

Ten or more counts support this clonotype. The chain employs TRBV9 and TRBJ2-5; no clear D. V lost 1 base and J 1 base, leaving 5 bases between the germline ends. Per germline, CDR1 SGDLS and CDR2 YYNGEE. The CDR3 runs to 13 residues. CDR3 residues: CASSVSLQETQYF. As DNA, the CDR3 is TGTGCCAGCAGCGTATCACTCCAAGAGACCCAGTACTTC.

The chain couples TRBV9 to TRBJ2-5; 7 nucleotides agree with TRBD2. CDR3 length: 14 amino acids. Unmatched junction bases numbered 5, after V lost 2 bases and J lost 4 bases. The V gene's germline CDR1 is SGDLS and CDR2 YYNGEE. The CDR3 nucleotides read TGTGCCAGCAGCGTTGGACTAGAGAGAGAGACCCAGTACTTC. Translated, it gives CASSVGLERETQYF.

This clonotype has ten or more counts. The chain recombines TRBV9 with TRBJ1-6; 7 positions match TRBD1. Trimming took 4 bases from V and 8 from J; bases not matched to a gene: 9. Germline V lookup: CDR1 SGDLS, CDR2 YYNGEE. The CDR3 sequence is 15 residues long. CDR3 region: CASSLTGTDYSPLHF. The DNA for the CDR3 is TGTGCCAGCAGCTTGACCGGGACAGACTATTCACCCCTCCACTTT.

This sequence joins TRBV9 and TRBJ1-2; no reliable D call. This CDR3 contains 15 residues. The ends were cut back, 0 bases at V and 3 bases at J, with 12 bases in the middle. Per germline, CDR1 SGDLS and CDR2 YYNGEE. CDR3 protein: CASSVGAADDYGYTF. The CDR3 nucleotides read TGTGCCAGCAGCGTAGGGGCAGCAGACGACTATGGCTACACCTTC.

This clonotype has at least ten counts. The chain combines TRBV21-1 with TRBJ2-2; the table assigns TRBD1, which was not confirmed against the DNA. TRBV21-1 is given as a pseudogene. This CDR3 has 16 residues. In nucleotides, the CDR3 is TGTGCCAGCAGTAAAAGGGCGGGAGAGGGGACCGGGGAGCTGTTTTTT. It is translated as CASSKRAGEGTGELFF.

This clonotype has a count of ten or more. The chain has TRBV9 and TRBJ2-4; 12 nucleotides agree with TRBD2. Germline loops: CDR1 SGDLS, CDR2 YYNGEE. J was trimmed by 7 bases and V by 0 bases; bases with no gene match: 8. This CDR3 has 17 amino acids. CDR3 region: CASSVGATSGSGNIQYF. CDR3 nucleotide sequence: TGTGCCAGCAGCGTAGGAGCGACTAGCGGGAGTGGCAACATTCAGTACTTC.

Comments on this clonotype: At one end, the junction sequence differs from germline, possibly due to a read error. The rearrangement joins TRBV12-3 or TRBV12-4 to TRBJ2-3, with 7 bases lining up with TRBD2. The CDR3 sequence is 19 residues long. This chain's CDR3 is CACSLGGSGTNFWTDTQYF. The CDR3 nucleotides read TGTGCCTGCAGTTTGGGAGGGAGCGGGACCAATTTCTGGACAGATACGCAGTATTTT.

This clonotype was seen repeatedly, ten times or more. The chain carries TRBV9 and TRBJ2-2; possibly TRBD2 for D (5 bases). This CDR3 contains 15 residues. Trimming took off 4 bases at V and 6 bases at J, with 16 bases between the two ends. From germline, CDR1 is SGDLS and CDR2 YYNGEE. The CDR3 coding sequence is TGTGCCAGCAGCCCATCTAGCCATGACCCCGGGGAGCTGTTTTTT. Its translation: CASSPSSHDPGELFF. Full variable domain (missing parts from reference TRBV9 and TRBJ2-2): DSGVTQTPKHLITATGQRVTLRCSPRSGDLSVYWYQQSLDQGLQFLIQYYNGEERAKGNILERFSAQQFPDLHSELNLSSLELGDSALYFCASSPSSHDPGELFFGEGSRLTVL.